This TCR beta chain was identified in a study of T-cell reconstitution after alpha-beta-depleted transplantation in children. Whole-study results and caveats: Diversity of TCRbeta at day 60 was high in some patients, arising from surviving recipient T cells and thymic progenitors. After one year, T-cell counts and TCRbeta diversity mostly came from new T cells. Two months or so post-transplant, alpha-beta T cells reportedly derived from several hundred expanded graft clones.

Preparation of the TCRbeta library used unique molecular identifiers. TCRdb reprocessed the PCR reads with MiXCR, giving one entry per CDR3 protein. The sample yields about a million distinct CDR3 sequences, roughly 29% seen once. With respect to this clonotype: What it binds is not known.

The CDR3 has 14 amino acids. Deletions cut 0 bases from V and 5 bases from J, with 10 bases between. This chain connects TRBV12-3 or TRBV12-4 to TRBJ1-1; a weak D match, TRBD1 (5 bases). The sequencing here drew on PBMCs, mostly from graft donor cells, taken 360 days after TCRalphabeta/CD19-depleted stem cell transplant. This clonotype originated in a boy in the first two years of life who had a stem cell transplant for SCID, so the T cells may come from the graft donor. This CDR3 reads CASSLAGGSTEAFF. CDR3 bases: TGTGCCAGCAGTTTAGCGGGGGGATCTACTGAAGCTTTCTTT.